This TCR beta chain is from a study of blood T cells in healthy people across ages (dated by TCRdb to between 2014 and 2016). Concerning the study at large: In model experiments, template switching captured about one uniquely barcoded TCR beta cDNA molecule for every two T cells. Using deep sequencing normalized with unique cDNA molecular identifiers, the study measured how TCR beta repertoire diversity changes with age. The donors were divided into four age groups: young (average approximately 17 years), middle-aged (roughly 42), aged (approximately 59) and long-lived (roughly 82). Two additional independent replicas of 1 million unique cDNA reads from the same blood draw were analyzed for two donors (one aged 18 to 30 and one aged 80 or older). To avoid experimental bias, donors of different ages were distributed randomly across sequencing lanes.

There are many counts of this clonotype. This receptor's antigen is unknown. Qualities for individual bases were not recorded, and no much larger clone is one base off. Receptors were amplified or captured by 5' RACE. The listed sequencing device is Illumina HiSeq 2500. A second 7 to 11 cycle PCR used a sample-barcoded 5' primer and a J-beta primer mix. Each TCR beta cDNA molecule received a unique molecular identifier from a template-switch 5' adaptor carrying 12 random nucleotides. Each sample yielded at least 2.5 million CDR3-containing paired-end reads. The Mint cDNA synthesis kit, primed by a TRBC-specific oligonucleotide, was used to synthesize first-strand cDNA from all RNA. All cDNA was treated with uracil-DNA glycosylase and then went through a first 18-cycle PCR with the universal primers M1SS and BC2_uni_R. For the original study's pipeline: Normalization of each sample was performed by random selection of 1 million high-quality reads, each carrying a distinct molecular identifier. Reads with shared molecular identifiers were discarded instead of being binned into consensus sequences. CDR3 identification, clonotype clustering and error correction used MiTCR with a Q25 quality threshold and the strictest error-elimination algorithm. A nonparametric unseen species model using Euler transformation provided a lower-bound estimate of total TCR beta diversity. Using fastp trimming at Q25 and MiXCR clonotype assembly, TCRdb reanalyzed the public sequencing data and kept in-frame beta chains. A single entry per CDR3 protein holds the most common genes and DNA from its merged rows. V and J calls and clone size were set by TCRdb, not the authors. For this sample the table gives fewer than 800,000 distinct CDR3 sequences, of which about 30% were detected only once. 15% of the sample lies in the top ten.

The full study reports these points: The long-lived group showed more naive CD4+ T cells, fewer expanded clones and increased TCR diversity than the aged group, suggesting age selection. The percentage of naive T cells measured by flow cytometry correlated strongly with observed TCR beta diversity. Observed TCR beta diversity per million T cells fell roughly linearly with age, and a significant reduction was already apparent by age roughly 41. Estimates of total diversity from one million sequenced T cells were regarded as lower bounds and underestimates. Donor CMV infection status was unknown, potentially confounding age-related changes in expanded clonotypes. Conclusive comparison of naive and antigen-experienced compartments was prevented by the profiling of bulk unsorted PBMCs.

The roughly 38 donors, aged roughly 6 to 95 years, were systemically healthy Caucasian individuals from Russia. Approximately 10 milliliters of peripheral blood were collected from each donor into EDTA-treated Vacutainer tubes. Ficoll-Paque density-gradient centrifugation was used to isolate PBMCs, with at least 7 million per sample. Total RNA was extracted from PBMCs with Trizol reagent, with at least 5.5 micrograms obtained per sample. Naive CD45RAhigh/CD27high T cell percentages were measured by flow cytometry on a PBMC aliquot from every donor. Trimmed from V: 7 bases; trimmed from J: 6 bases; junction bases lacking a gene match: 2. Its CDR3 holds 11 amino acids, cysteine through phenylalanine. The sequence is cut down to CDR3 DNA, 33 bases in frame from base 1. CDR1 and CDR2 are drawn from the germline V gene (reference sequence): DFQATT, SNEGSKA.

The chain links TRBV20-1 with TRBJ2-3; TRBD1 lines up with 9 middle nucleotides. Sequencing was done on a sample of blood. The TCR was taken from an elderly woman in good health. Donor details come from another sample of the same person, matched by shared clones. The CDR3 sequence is CSGDRDDTQYF. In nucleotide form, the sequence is TGCAGTGGGGACAGGGATGATACGCAGTATTTT.